The sequence of this T cell receptor beta chain was determined in a study of T cell clones after liver transplantation. Study-wide context: Pre-transplant mixed lymphocyte reactions yielded third-party-reactive TCRbeta sequences as comparators for graft-donor-reactive sequences. Study-wide points: A larger donor-reactive than third-party decline suggested partial antigen-specific deletion.

Concerning this clone: As yet, its antigen is unknown.

The method was immunoSEQ multiplex PCR; TCRdb's version includes in-frame clones alone and lacks a portion of them. The table lists 95,000 to 110,000 clones, under 90% of them singletons, with around 3% in the top ten. Germline loops: CDR1 SGDLS, CDR2 YYNGEE. The CDR3 contains 13 residues. Trimming removed 3 bases from V and 3 bases from J, with 9 bases in between. The sequencing used CD4+ T cells from blood, collected about 50 months after liver transplant. J is TRBJ1-1 and V is TRBV9; possibly TRBD1 for D (5 bases). The sequence derives from a human patient who received a liver transplant. The T cells may partly be graft donor cells. CDR3 coding DNA: TGTGCCAGCAGCGCTGGGACCTACACTGAAGCTTTCTTT. Translation: CASSAGTYTEAFF. Full variable domain (rest looked up from reference TRBV9 and TRBJ1-1): DSGVTQTPKHLITATGQRVTLRCSPRSGDLSVYWYQQSLDQGLQFLIQYYNGEERAKGNILERFSAQQFPDLHSELNLSSLELGDSALYFCASSAGTYTEAFFGQGTRLTVV.